The next 28 T cell receptor beta chains were all read from a single sample in a study of shared clonotypes between healthy human individuals. The naive CD8 population came from CD45RO-negative cells selected for CCR7, without terminally differentiated effector memory CD45RA+ cells. TCRdb keeps only in-frame clones here, not all; method: immunoSEQ multiplex PCR. The sample shows almost 700,000 clones, 90% to 95% of them seen only once. Sequenced: naive CD8+ T cells sorted from blood. These receptors originate from a man younger than 45 in good health.

This chain links TRBV27 with TRBJ2-3; 11 bases are shared with TRBD2. Losses at the gene ends were 6 bases for V and 5 bases for J; bases not matched to a gene: 10. This CDR3 comprises 16 residues. Per germline, CDR1 MNHEY and CDR2 SMNVEV (reference sequence). The CDR3 DNA is TGTGCCAGCAGACCTTTAGCGGGAGGGCCCGGAGATACGCAGTATTTT. Protein product: CASRPLAGGPGDTQYF.

J is TRBJ1-1 and V is TRBV7-9; TRBD1 agrees at 8 bases. Germline CDR1 is SEHNR and CDR2 is FQNEAQ (reference sequence). This CDR3 is 15 amino acids long. V lost 5 bases, J lost 4 bases, and 9 bases stayed unmatched. The CDR3 DNA reads TGTGCCAGCAGCCAACTCGACAGGGGCCGCACTGAAGCTTTCTTT. This codes for CASSQLDRGRTEAFF.

Remarks on this clone: This CDR3 is also generated by other DNA sequences in the sample. This rearrangement joins TRBV7-9 to TRBJ1-2, with a tentative D call TRBD1 (5 bases). Deletions cut 2 bases from V and 1 base from J, with 5 bases between. The CDR3 runs to 13 residues. The germline V gene has CDR1 SEHNR and CDR2 FQNEAQ (reference sequence). The DNA of the CDR3 is TGTGCCAGCAGCTTACAGGGTAACTATGGCTACACCTTC. Amino acid sequence: CASSLQGNYGYTF.

The genes are TRBV9 and TRBJ1-5; D is undetermined. The V end was cut by 4 bases, the J end by 3 bases, with 11 bases between. The V gene's germline CDR1 is SGDLS and CDR2 YYNGEE. CDR3 length: 14 residues. The CDR3 loop reads CASSSGRINQPQHF. In nucleotides, the CDR3 is TGTGCCAGCAGCTCAGGACGGATCAATCAGCCCCAGCATTTT.

Comment on this clone: The sample carries other DNA sequences with the same CDR3. V gene TRBV9 combines with J gene TRBJ2-1; 9 nucleotides align to TRBD1. Germline assignment: CDR1 SGDLS and CDR2 YYNGEE. Germline trimming cut 2 bases from V and 9 bases from J; bases unmatched to any gene: 3. CDR3 size: 13 residues. CDR3 sequence: CASSVLTGGEQFF. The CDR3 DNA follows: TGTGCCAGCAGCGTCCTGACAGGGGGTGAGCAGTTCTTC.

V and J are TRBV11-3 and TRBJ2-6; the D is unclear. The CDR3 spans 13 residues. Germline lookup yields CDR1 SGHNT and CDR2 YENEEA. Trimming pared 2 bases from V and 4 bases from J, leaving 3 bases between. In nucleotides, the CDR3 is TGTGCCAGCAGCTTACCCGGGGCCAACGTCCTGACTTTC. This sequence encodes CASSLPGANVLTF. Full variable domain (rest looked up from reference TRBV11-3 and TRBJ2-6): EAGVVQSPRYKIIEKKQPVAFWCNPISGHNTLYWYLQNLGQGPELLIRYENEEAVDDSQLPKDRFSAERLKGVDSTLKIQPAELGDSAVYLCASSLPGANVLTFGAGSRLTVL.

The genes are TRBV28 and TRBJ2-7, with a possible D match to TRBD1 (5 bases). The germline V gene has CDR1 MDHEN and CDR2 SYDVKM. With 5 bases removed from V and 0 bases from J, the gap between germline ends came to 17 bases. The CDR3 runs 16 residues. CDR3 loop: CASSPEGVGSSYEQYF. The CDR3 DNA is TGTGCCAGCAGTCCAGAAGGGGTTGGTTCCTCCTACGAGCAGTACTTC.

This rearrangement joins TRBV27 to TRBJ1-1; 8 bases align to TRBD1. The V gene's germline CDR1 is MNHEY and CDR2 SMNVEV (reference sequence). V gave up 6 bases and J gave up 4 bases; unmatched junction bases: 13. CDR3 length equals 16 residues. CDR3 sequence (DNA): TGTGCCAGCAGCCACCTCGGACAGGGCCGGGGCACTGAAGCTTTCTTT. Translation gives CASSHLGQGRGTEAFF.

V usage is TRBV19 and J usage is TRBJ2-7, with TRBD1 as a possible D gene (6 bases). The CDR3 is made up of 13 amino acids. Germline lookup yields CDR1 LNHDA and CDR2 SQIVND (reference sequence). Trimming stripped 6 bases from V and 4 bases from J, with 13 bases between. The CDR3 loop is CASSGTHVYEQYF. CDR3 bases: TGTGCCAGTAGCGGGACACATGTGTACGAGCAGTACTTC.

V and J are TRBV29-1 and TRBJ1-1; TRBD1 is a possible D gene (5 bases). V was trimmed by 4 bases and J by 5 bases, leaving 11 bases between them. CDR1 is SQVTM, CDR2 ANQGSEA, per germline. This CDR3 contains 12 residues. This CDR3 reads CSVGSGRTEAFF. Here the CDR3 DNA reads TGCAGCGTTGGGTCAGGGAGGACTGAAGCTTTCTTT.

This rearrangement joins TRBV28 to TRBJ2-1; no clear D gene. V lost 7 bases and J 6 bases, leaving 16 bases between the germline ends. From germline, CDR1 is MDHEN and CDR2 SYDVKM. There are 14 residues in the CDR3. CDR3 in amino acids: CASNSVRRVNEQFF. The CDR3, as DNA: TGTGCCAGCAATTCGGTCCGAAGGGTCAATGAGCAGTTCTTC.

The chain couples TRBV5-1 to TRBJ1-5; D not resolved. Per the germline V gene, CDR1 is SGHRS and CDR2 is YFSETQ. The CDR3 is made up of 15 amino acids. V was cut by 0 bases and J by 6 bases, with 13 bases left in between. CDR3 residues: CASSLDLGGGQPQHF. As DNA, the CDR3 is TGCGCCAGCAGCTTGGATTTGGGAGGCGGTCAGCCCCAGCATTTT.

In its sample, this clone was seen once. The chain employs TRBV5-4 and TRBJ1-3; 8 nucleotides agree with TRBD1. The V gene end was trimmed by 4 bases and the J gene end by 0 bases; junction bases not matched to a gene: 6. Germline CDR1 is SGHNT and CDR2 is YYREEE (reference sequence). The CDR3 covers 16 residues. In DNA form, the CDR3 reads TGTGCCAGCAGCGGGGGACAGGACTACTCTGGAAACACCATATATTTT. Translating gives CASSGGQDYSGNTIYF.

The chain recombines TRBV7-9 with TRBJ2-7; TRBD1 is a possible D gene (6 bases). The V gene's germline CDR1 is SEHNR and CDR2 FQNEAQ (reference sequence). Trimming took off 5 bases at V and 5 bases at J, with 16 bases between the two ends. This CDR3 is built from 14 residues. The CDR3 DNA follows: TGTGCCAGCAGCCGTAGCGAAAGGACAGACGAGCAGTACTTC. This codes for CASSRSERTDEQYF.

The gene calls are TRBV6-5 and TRBJ1-2; possibly TRBD1 for D (5 bases). Germline V CDR1 and CDR2: MNHEY, SVGAGI. V shed 10 bases and J shed 2 bases, with 20 bases lying between them. The CDR3 extends over 15 amino acids. For the CDR3, the DNA is TGTGCCACCGGGCCTTCGCTGGGGCAGAACTATGGCTACACCTTC. Translated, it gives CATGPSLGQNYGYTF.

The chain has TRBV28 and TRBJ2-1; 8 bases match TRBD1. CDR3 length: 16 residues. Looked up from germline, CDR1 is MDHEN and CDR2 is SYDVKM. J lost 7 bases, V lost 6 bases, and 14 bases had no gene match. CDR3 coding DNA: TGTGCCAGCAGCGATACGCCCGGGACAGGTCAGAATGAGCAGTTCTTC. As protein: CASSDTPGTGQNEQFF.

CDR3 sequence: CTSSLASCASRANVLTF. The DNA of the CDR3 is TGCACCAGCAGCCTTGCCAGTTGTGCAAGTCGGGCCAACGTCCTGACTTTC. The chain couples TRBV1 to TRBJ2-6; the table's D call of TRBD1 was not tested on the DNA. TRBV1 is recorded as a pseudogene. The CDR3 spans 17 residues.

This chain links TRBV30 with TRBJ2-7; 7 bases are a match to TRBD2. CDR1 is GTSNPN and CDR2 is SVGIG in the germline V gene (reference sequence). V trimming: 3 bases; J trimming: 6 bases; junction bases outside the gene matches: 8. This CDR3 comprises 13 residues. The chain's CDR3 is CAWRAGDYIEQYF. CDR3 nucleotides: TGTGCCTGGAGGGCGGGAGACTATATCGAGCAGTACTTC.

CDR3 protein: CATSPGLAGADTQYF. Here the CDR3 DNA reads TGTGCCACCAGCCCGGGACTAGCGGGAGCAGATACGCAGTATTTT. This sequence joins TRBV15 and TRBJ2-3, with 14 positions matching TRBD2. With V trimmed by 5 bases and J by 4 bases, 2 bases remained unmatched. The germline V gene encodes CDR1 LNHNV and CDR2 YYDKDF (reference sequence). The CDR3 length is 15 residues.

In regard to this clone: Distinct nucleotide sequences in the sample also encode this CDR3. The V and J genes are TRBV5-5 and TRBJ2-7, with D maybe TRBD2 (6 bases). Trimming took 4 bases from V and 4 from J, leaving 9 bases between them. Germline-derived CDR1 and CDR2 are SGHKS and YYEKEE (reference sequence). This CDR3 is built from 12 residues. The CDR3, as DNA: TGTGCCAGCAGCCTCGGAGGGTACGAGCAGTACTTC. It translates to CASSLGGYEQYF.

V and J are TRBV10-3 and TRBJ2-7; D remains ambiguous. Trimming took off 2 bases at V and 3 bases at J, with 8 bases between the two ends. CDR3 size: 13 residues. The V gene's germline CDR1 is ENHRY and CDR2 SYGVKD. The CDR3 loop reads CAISEGSIYEQYF. The CDR3 coding sequence is TGTGCCATCAGTGAGGGGTCGATCTACGAGCAGTACTTC.

CDR3 DNA: TGTGCCAGCAGCTCGGACAGCCTAAACTACAATGAGCAGTTCTTC. It codes for CASSSDSLNYNEQFF. This chain uses TRBV5-4 with TRBJ2-1, with D possibly being TRBD1 (6 bases). This CDR3 is built from 15 residues. V dropped 3 bases and J dropped 3 bases, with 13 bases sitting between them. In germline, CDR1 is SGHNT, CDR2 YYREEE (reference sequence).

V usage is TRBV13 and J usage is TRBJ2-7; 10 bases match TRBD1. The CDR3 is 14 amino acids. CDR1 and CDR2 from the germline V gene are PRHDT and FYEKMQ (reference sequence). Unmatched junction bases numbered 4, after V lost 4 bases and J lost 4 bases. The CDR3, as DNA: TGTGCCAGCAGCTCGACAGGGGGCATATACGAGCAGTACTTC. It translates to CASSSTGGIYEQYF. The entire variable domain, with the rest obtained from reference TRBV13 and TRBJ2-7, is as follows: AAGVIQSPRHLIKEKRETATLKCYPIPRHDTVYWYQQGPGQDPQFLISFYEKMQSDKGSIPDRFSAQQFSDYHSELNMSSLELGDSALYFCASSSTGGIYEQYFGPGTRLTVT.

V and J are TRBV15 and TRBJ2-5; D perhaps matches TRBD2 (7 bases). V was trimmed by 0 bases and J by 4 bases, leaving 12 bases between them. The CDR3 runs to 15 residues. Germline CDR1 and CDR2: LNHNV and YYDKDF (reference sequence). The CDR3 DNA follows: TGTGCCACCAGCAGAGATCCAGGGGAGGGAGAGACCCAGTACTTC. This encodes CATSRDPGEGETQYF.

This chain connects TRBV28 to TRBJ2-7; 9 bases are shared with TRBD2. The V gene end was trimmed by 4 bases and the J gene end by 4 bases; junction bases not matched to a gene: 11. The CDR3 runs to 16 residues. Germline loops: CDR1 MDHEN, CDR2 SYDVKM. CDR3 protein: CASSSRDSGSFYEQYF. The DNA for the CDR3 is TGTGCCAGCAGTTCCCGCGATAGCGGGAGTTTTTACGAGCAGTACTTC. Variable domain in full (rest from reference TRBV28 and TRBJ2-7): DVKVTQSSRYLVKRTGEKVFLECVQDMDHENMFWYRQDPGLGLRLIYFSYDVKMKEKGDIPEGYSVSREKKERFSLILESASTNQTSMYLCASSSRDSGSFYEQYFGPGTRLTVT.

The V and J genes are TRBV6-5 and TRBJ2-6; 7 bases align to TRBD1. The germline gives CDR1 MNHEY, CDR2 SVGAGI. V lost 9 bases and J lost 3; bases outside the gene matches: 2. The CDR3 consists of 13 residues. CDR3 protein: CASTGVGANVLTF. CDR3 nucleotides: TGTGCCAGTACAGGGGTTGGGGCCAACGTCCTGACTTTC.

The rearrangement links TRBV7-9 to TRBJ2-5; TRBD2 matches 7 bases. The CDR3 has 15 residues. Germline lookup yields CDR1 SEHNR and CDR2 FQNEAQ (reference sequence). The V segment lost 1 base and the J segment 4 bases; nucleotides outside the gene matches: 6. In DNA, the CDR3 is TGTGCCAGCAGCTTAGAGTTTGAGCGGGGAGAGACCCAGTACTTC. Its protein is CASSLEFERGETQYF.

This clone is a singleton in its sample. The chain recombines TRBV7-6 with TRBJ2-1, with no clear D. The CDR3 runs 11 residues. With 4 bases removed from V and 10 bases from J, the gap between germline ends came to 8 bases. In germline, CDR1 is SGHVS, CDR2 FNYEAQ. CDR3 DNA: TGTGCCAGCAGCTCTAGTGCAGAGCAGTTCTTC. Protein product: CASSSSAEQFF.